This entry lists 21 T cell receptor beta chains sequenced from one sample in a study of T cell changes during pregnancy in multiple sclerosis (dated by TCRdb to the late 2010s). Receptor amplification or capture employed the immunoSEQ multiplex PCR assay. TCRdb obtained this table from immuneACCESS and retained in-frame rearrangements with V and J assigned. These tables miss some clones; where compared with another copy, unresolved V genes account for less than half of the shortfall, and the remainder is unexplained. The sample has more than 90,000 clones on record, around nine tenths of them singletons. 1.5% of the sample goes to the ten largest clones. Sequencing was performed on peripheral blood, taken in the third trimester of pregnancy. The source of these receptors is a female donor with multiple sclerosis, enrolled in a pregnancy study.

This chain joins TRBV19 and TRBJ1-1; D is perhaps TRBD1 (6 bases). CDR1 is LNHDA and CDR2 is SQIVND in the germline V gene (reference sequence). Trimming left V 3 bases short and J 1 base short, with 12 bases between. The CDR3 runs to 15 residues. The CDR3 DNA reads as TGTGCCAGTAGTATCTTTTCCAGGGGGAACACTGAAGCTTTCTTT. Its protein is CASSIFSRGNTEAFF.

V is TRBV7-3 and J is TRBJ1-3; 8 bases line up with TRBD1. CDR3 length: 13 amino acids. J was trimmed by 4 bases and V by 8 bases; bases with no gene match: 4. Germline V gives CDR1 SGHTA, CDR2 FQGTGA. CDR3 in amino acids: CASAQGAGNTIYF. Here the CDR3 DNA reads TGTGCCAGCGCCCAGGGGGCGGGAAACACCATATATTTT. The full variable domain, rest sourced from reference TRBV7-3 and TRBJ1-3, is GAGVSQTPSNKVTEKGKYVELRCDPISGHTALYWYRQSLGQGPEFLIYFQGTGAADDSGLPNDRFFAVRPEGSVSTLKIQRTERGDSAVYLCASAQGAGNTIYFGEGSWLTVV.

The chain uses TRBV5-1 and TRBJ1-2, with a possible D match to TRBD1 (5 bases). Germline loops: CDR1 SGHRS, CDR2 YFSETQ. V was pared by 0 bases and J by 6 bases, with 9 bases between. The CDR3 is 13 residues long. The CDR3 coding sequence is TGCGCCAGCAGCTTGGTATGGGGCGATGGCTACACCTTC. Its protein is CASSLVWGDGYTF.

The chain has TRBV5-1 and TRBJ1-1, with 7 bases fitting TRBD1. The CDR3 runs to 13 residues. V lost 5 bases, J lost 3 bases, and 4 bases stayed unmatched. CDR1 SGHRS and CDR2 YFSETQ come from the germline V gene. CDR3 region: CASSGDSYTEAFF. The CDR3 region has the DNA TGCGCCAGCAGTGGGGACAGTTACACTGAAGCTTTCTTT.

Ten or more counts support this clone. This rearrangement joins TRBV15 to TRBJ1-2; D ambiguous. V was trimmed by 0 bases and J by 8 bases, leaving 19 bases between them. The CDR3 extends over 16 amino acids. The germline V gene has CDR1 LNHNV and CDR2 YYDKDF (reference sequence). The CDR3 DNA follows: TGTGCCACCAGCAGAGATGTCGGAGGGAGTGGAGGCGGCTACACCTTC. It yields the protein CATSRDVGGSGGGYTF.

This chain joins TRBV9 and TRBJ2-1; 8 bases match TRBD2. Germline assignment: CDR1 SGDLS and CDR2 YYNGEE. The CDR3 contains 17 residues. V was clipped by 2 bases and J by 5 bases; unmatched bases: 12. DNA of the CDR3: TGTGCCAGCAGCGTTGGTGTAGGGACTAGAGAGCACAATGAGCAGTTCTTC. Its translation: CASSVGVGTREHNEQFF.

The rearrangement uses TRBV11-2 and TRBJ2-3; D is undetermined. The germline V and J ends were trimmed by 0 bases and 3 bases, with 7 bases remaining between them. The CDR3 loop spans 14 amino acids. Germline lookup yields CDR1 SGHAT and CDR2 FQNNGV. In DNA, the CDR3 is TGTGCCAGCAGCTTAGATTTCGGGACAGATACGCAGTATTTT. Amino acids: CASSLDFGTDTQYF.

This chain uses TRBV6-6 with TRBJ2-7; 11 bases match TRBD2. The germline V gene has CDR1 MNHNY and CDR2 SVGAGI (reference sequence). J gave up 7 bases and V 9 bases, and 8 bases lay outside the gene matches. The CDR3 length is 13 residues. This CDR3 reads CASSSGGVGEQYF. In DNA, the CDR3 is TGTGCCAGTAGTAGCGGGGGGGTAGGTGAGCAGTACTTC.

The chain has TRBV28 and TRBJ1-3; perhaps TRBD1 as D (5 bases). The germline gives CDR1 MDHEN, CDR2 SYDVKM. Trimming stripped 3 bases from V and 4 bases from J, with 10 bases between. The CDR3 runs to 14 residues. The CDR3 sequence: CASSLEGLGNTIYF. In DNA, the CDR3 is TGTGCCAGCAGTTTGGAGGGGCTAGGAAACACCATATATTTT. The variable domain in full, completed from reference TRBV28 and TRBJ1-3, reads DVKVTQSSRYLVKRTGEKVFLECVQDMDHENMFWYRQDPGLGLRLIYFSYDVKMKEKGDIPEGYSVSREKKERFSLILESASTNQTSMYLCASSLEGLGNTIYFGEGSWLTVV.

This clone appeared a few times. V gene TRBV7-2 combines with J gene TRBJ1-1, with 7 bases aligning to TRBD1. Per germline, CDR1 SGHTA and CDR2 FQGNSA. The V gene end was trimmed by 5 bases and the J gene end by 4 bases; junction bases not matched to a gene: 4. This CDR3 contains 13 residues. CDR3 amino acids: CASSEGAPTEAFF. CDR3 nucleotides: TGTGCCAGCAGCGAGGGGGCCCCCACTGAAGCTTTCTTT.

This sequence joins TRBV28 and TRBJ1-5; 9 nucleotides agree with TRBD1. Germline assignment: CDR1 MDHEN and CDR2 SYDVKM. The CDR3 is 14 residues long. V lost 6 bases, J lost 4 bases, and 4 bases stayed unmatched. In nucleotides, the CDR3 is TGTGCCAGCAGGAGGACAGGGGCGAATCAGCCCCAGCATTTT. Residues: CASRRTGANQPQHF.

The rearrangement uses TRBV20-1 and TRBJ1-2; D unclear. The length of the CDR3 is 11 residues. V was cut by 6 bases and J by 6 bases, with 11 bases left in between. Germline V gene data show CDR1 as DFQATT and CDR2 as SNEGSKA (reference sequence). CDR3 in DNA: TGCAGTGCCTCCCTAATGGATGGCTACACCTTC. This encodes CSASLMDGYTF.

CDR3 DNA sequence: TGTGCCAGCAGTGGGGGGGGGACGGGGCTCACAGATACGCAGTATTTT. Its translation is CASSGGGTGLTDTQYF. This chain uses TRBV2 with TRBJ2-3, with 7 bases identical to TRBD2. This CDR3 is 16 amino acids long. V shed 4 bases and J 2 bases; nucleotides not matched to a gene: 9. Germline CDR1 and CDR2: SNHLY and FYNNEI.

The rearrangement joins TRBV5-1 to TRBJ1-4; a possible D gene is TRBD1 (5 bases). The CDR3 covers 15 residues. V was clipped by 1 base and J by 4 bases, with 11 bases between them. The germline V gene has CDR1 SGHRS and CDR2 YFSETQ. The CDR3 region has the DNA TGCGCCAGCAGCTTGTCGGGCAGGGATAATGAAAAACTGTTTTTT. Amino acids: CASSLSGRDNEKLFF. The full variable domain, its missing parts supplied by reference TRBV5-1 and TRBJ1-4, is KAGVTQTPRYLIKTRGQQVTLSCSPISGHRSVSWYQQTPGQGLQFLFEYFSETQRNKGNFPGRFSGRQFSNSRSEMNVSTLELGDSALYLCASSLSGRDNEKLFFGSGTQLSVL.

The rearrangement uses TRBV7-9 and TRBJ1-5, with D uncertain. CDR3 length: 18 amino acids. V lost 2 bases to trimming and J lost 2 bases, with 19 bases between them. CDR1 and CDR2 from the germline V gene are SEHNR and FQNEAQ (reference sequence). CDR3 sequence reads: CASSLYAPGGSGNQPQHF. CDR3 nucleotide sequence: TGTGCCAGCAGCTTATATGCCCCCGGAGGGTCTGGCAATCAGCCCCAGCATTTT.

The J gene is TRBJ1-2, the V gene TRBV6-1; D remains unclear. The CDR3 has 13 amino acids. CDR1 and CDR2 from the germline V gene are MNHNS and SASEGT. The ends were cut back, 3 bases at V and 3 bases at J, with 8 bases in the middle. In DNA, the CDR3 is TGTGCCAGCAGTGACTACAGCCACTATGGCTACACCTTC. It specifies CASSDYSHYGYTF.

The J gene is TRBJ2-7, the V gene TRBV19, with D maybe TRBD1 (5 bases). The germline V gene encodes CDR1 LNHDA and CDR2 SQIVND (reference sequence). V was trimmed by 5 bases and J by 0 bases, leaving 11 bases between them. CDR3 length equals 14 residues. The CDR3 spells CASSAMDTSYEQYF. The CDR3 coding sequence is TGTGCCAGTAGTGCCATGGACACCTCCTACGAGCAGTACTTC.

The chain has TRBV18 and TRBJ1-2; unclear D gene. Trimming removed 8 bases at V and 3 bases at J, with 19 bases between. This CDR3 region has 15 residues. The V gene's germline CDR1 is KGHSH and CDR2 LQKENI. CDR3 in DNA: TGTGCCAGCACCGAGCAACCGCGCGGAGACTATGGCTACACCTTC. As protein: CASTEQPRGDYGYTF.

The gene calls are TRBV2 and TRBJ2-2; tentatively, D is TRBD2 (7 bases). Germline CDR1 SNHLY, CDR2 FYNNEI. V dropped 8 bases and J dropped 6 bases, with 16 bases sitting between them. The CDR3 covers 14 residues. CDR3 residues: CASLTGGAAGELFF. CDR3 nucleotide sequence: TGTGCCAGCCTTACGGGGGGCGCAGCCGGGGAGCTGTTTTTT. The whole variable domain, filled in from reference TRBV2 and TRBJ2-2, reads EPEVTQTPSHQVTQMGQEVILRCVPISNHLYFYWYRQILGQKVEFLVSFYNNEISEKSEIFDDQFSVERPDGSNFTLKIRSTKLEDSAMYFCASLTGGAAGELFFGEGSRLTVL.

As for this clone: One end of the junction does not line up with germline, which may come from a read error. V and J are TRBV6-5 and TRBJ1-4; D not certain. CDR1 is MNHEY, CDR2 SVGAGI, per germline. This CDR3 has 15 residues. CDR3 loop: CASSSPRGGLGKLFF. The CDR3 nucleotides are TGTGCCAGCAGTTCCCCAAGAGGAGGGCTTGGAAAATTGTTTTTT.

V gene TRBV19 combines with J gene TRBJ2-7; 11 bases match TRBD1. Germline V CDR1 and CDR2: LNHDA, SQIVND (reference sequence). Losses at the gene ends were 6 bases for V and 6 bases for J; bases not matched to a gene: 10. The CDR3 has 15 residues. The chain's CDR3 is CASSVRTGGSGEQYF. CDR3 DNA: TGTGCCAGTAGCGTAAGGACAGGGGGCTCTGGCGAGCAGTACTTC.